What follows are 2 T cell receptor beta chains derived from one specimen sequenced in a study of PD-1 blockade in classical Hodgkin lymphoma. Time point here: cycle 4 day 1 (C4D1), after less than seven weeks of nivolumab. Every patient relapsed after autologous stem cell transplantation, and brentuximab vedotin exposure varied. Sequenced by immunoSEQ multiplex PCR; TCRdb stores in-frame clones only, minus some. This sample has 90,000 to 100,000 clones, with roughly 73% found just once. This sample comprised peripheral blood mononuclear cells (PBMCs), obtained before the fourth cycle of nivolumab. The receptor set was obtained from a human donor with classical Hodgkin lymphoma.

The chain combines TRBV7-9 with TRBJ2-3; 14 nucleotides agree with TRBD2. Germline CDR1 reads SEHNR; CDR2 reads FQNEAQ (reference sequence). Losses at the gene ends were 4 bases for V and 2 bases for J; bases not matched to a gene: 2. This CDR3 contains 16 residues. In DNA form, the CDR3 reads TGTGCCAGCAGCTCGGGACTAGCGGGGGCCACAGATACGCAGTATTTT. This sequence encodes CASSSGLAGATDTQYF.

The J gene is TRBJ2-7, the V gene TRBV4-2; D is ambiguous. V lost 4 bases to trimming and J lost 0 bases, with 10 bases between them. Germline CDR1 is LGHNA and CDR2 is YNFKEQ. The CDR3 loop spans 14 amino acids. CDR3 nucleotide sequence: TGTGCCAGCAGCCCCCGCGCCGACTCCTACGAGCAGTACTTC. Residues: CASSPRADSYEQYF.